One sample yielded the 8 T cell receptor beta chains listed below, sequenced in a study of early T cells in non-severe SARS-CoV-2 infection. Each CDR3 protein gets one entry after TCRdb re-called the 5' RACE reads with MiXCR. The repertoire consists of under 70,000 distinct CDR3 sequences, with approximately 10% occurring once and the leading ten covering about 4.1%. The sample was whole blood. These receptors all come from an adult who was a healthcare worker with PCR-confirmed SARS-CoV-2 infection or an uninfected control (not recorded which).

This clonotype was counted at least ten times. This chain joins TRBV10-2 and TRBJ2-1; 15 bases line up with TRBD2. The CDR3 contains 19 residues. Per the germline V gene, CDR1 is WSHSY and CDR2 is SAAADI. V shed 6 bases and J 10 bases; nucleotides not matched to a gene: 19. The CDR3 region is CASSSPGLAGGPGSSEQFF. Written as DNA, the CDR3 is TGCGCCAGCAGCTCACCGGGACTAGCGGGAGGCCCAGGGTCAAGCGAGCAGTTCTTC.

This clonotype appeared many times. The CDR3 DNA reads TGTGCCAGCAGTTCAGTCTGGACTGGTCCATACAATGAGCAGTTCTTC. This sequence encodes CASSSVWTGPYNEQFF. J is TRBJ2-1 and V is TRBV12-3 or TRBV12-4; D possibly corresponds to TRBD2 (5 bases). There are 16 residues in the CDR3. V shed 4 bases and J shed 4 bases, with 17 bases lying between them.

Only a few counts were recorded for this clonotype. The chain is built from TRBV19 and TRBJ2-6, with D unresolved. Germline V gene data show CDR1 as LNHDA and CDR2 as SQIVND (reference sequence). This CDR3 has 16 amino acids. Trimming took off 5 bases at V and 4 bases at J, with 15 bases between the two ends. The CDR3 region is CASSPDGARGANVLTF. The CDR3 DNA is TGTGCCAGTAGTCCTGACGGCGCTCGAGGGGCCAACGTCCTGACTTTC. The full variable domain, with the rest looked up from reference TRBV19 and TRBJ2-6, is DGGITQSPKYLFRKEGQNVTLSCEQNLNHDAMYWYRQDPGQGLRLIYYSQIVNDFQKGDIAEGYSVSREKKESFPLTVTSAQKNPTAFYLCASSPDGARGANVLTFGAGSRLTVL.

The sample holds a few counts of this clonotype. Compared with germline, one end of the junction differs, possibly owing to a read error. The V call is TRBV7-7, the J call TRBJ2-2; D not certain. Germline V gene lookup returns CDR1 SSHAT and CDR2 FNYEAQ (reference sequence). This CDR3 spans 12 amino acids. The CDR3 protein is CASSPPTGELFF. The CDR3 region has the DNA TGTGCTAGCAGCCCTCCTACCGGGGAGCTGTTTTTT.

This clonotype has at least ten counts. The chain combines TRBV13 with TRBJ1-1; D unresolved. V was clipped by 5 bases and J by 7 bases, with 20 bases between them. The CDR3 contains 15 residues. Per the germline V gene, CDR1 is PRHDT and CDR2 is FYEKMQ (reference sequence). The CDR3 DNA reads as TGTGCCAGCAGCCCCCGCCTGCCCGGGTATAATGAAGCTTTCTTT. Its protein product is CASSPRLPGYNEAFF.

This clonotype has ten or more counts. Written as DNA, the CDR3 is TGTGCCAGCAGCGCCAGGGGGTTCATAGATACGCAGTATTTT. Its translation is CASSARGFIDTQYF. The genes are TRBV5-4 and TRBJ2-3; 7 bases are a match to TRBD1. Trimming removed 4 bases from V and 5 bases from J; junction bases left unmatched: 7. This CDR3 has 14 amino acids. Per germline, CDR1 SGHNT and CDR2 YYREEE (reference sequence). Combining the CDR3 with reference TRBV5-4 and TRBJ2-3 gives the whole variable domain ETGVTQSPTHLIKTRGQQVTLRCSSQSGHNTVSWYQQALGQGPQFIFQYYREEENGRGNFPPRFSGLQFPNYSSELNVNALELDDSALYLCASSARGFIDTQYFGPGTRLTVL.

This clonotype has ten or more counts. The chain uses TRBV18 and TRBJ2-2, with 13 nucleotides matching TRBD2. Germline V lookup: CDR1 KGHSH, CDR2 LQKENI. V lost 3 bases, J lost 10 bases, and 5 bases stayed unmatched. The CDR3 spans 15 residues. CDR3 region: CASSPGTSGTPELFF. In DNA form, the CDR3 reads TGTGCCAGCTCACCCGGGACTAGCGGGACCCCGGAGCTGTTTTTT. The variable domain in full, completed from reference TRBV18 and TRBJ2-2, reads NAGVMQNPRHLVRRRGQEARLRCSPMKGHSHVYWYRQLPEEGLKFMVYLQKENIIDESGMPKERFSAEFPKEGPSILRIQQVVRGDSAAYFCASSPGTSGTPELFFGEGSRLTVL.

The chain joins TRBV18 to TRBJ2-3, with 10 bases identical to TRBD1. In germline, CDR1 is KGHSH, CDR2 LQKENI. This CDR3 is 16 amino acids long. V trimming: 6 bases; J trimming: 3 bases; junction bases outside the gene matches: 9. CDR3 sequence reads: CASSLGQGGRTDTQYF. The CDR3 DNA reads TGTGCCAGCTCCCTCGGACAGGGGGGAAGAACAGATACGCAGTATTTT.